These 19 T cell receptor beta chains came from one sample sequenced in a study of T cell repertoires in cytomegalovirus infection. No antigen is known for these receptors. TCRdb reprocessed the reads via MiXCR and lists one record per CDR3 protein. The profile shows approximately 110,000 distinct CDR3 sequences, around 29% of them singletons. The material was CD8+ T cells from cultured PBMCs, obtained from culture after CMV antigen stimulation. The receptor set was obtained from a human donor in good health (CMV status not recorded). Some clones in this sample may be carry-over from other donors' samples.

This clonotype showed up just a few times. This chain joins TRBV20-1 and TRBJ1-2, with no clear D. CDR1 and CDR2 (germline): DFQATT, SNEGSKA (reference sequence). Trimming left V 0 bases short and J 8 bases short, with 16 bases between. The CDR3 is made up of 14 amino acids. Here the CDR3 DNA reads TGCAGTGCTAGAGATCGTAGCACCATGAGGGGCTACACCTTC. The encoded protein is CSARDRSTMRGYTF.

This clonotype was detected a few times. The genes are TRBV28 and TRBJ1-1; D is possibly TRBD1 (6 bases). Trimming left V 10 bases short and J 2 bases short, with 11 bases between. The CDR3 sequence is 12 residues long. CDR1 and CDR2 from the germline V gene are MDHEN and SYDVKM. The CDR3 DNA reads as TGTGCCACCCAGGGGCTTAACACTGAAGCTTTCTTT. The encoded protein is CATQGLNTEAFF.

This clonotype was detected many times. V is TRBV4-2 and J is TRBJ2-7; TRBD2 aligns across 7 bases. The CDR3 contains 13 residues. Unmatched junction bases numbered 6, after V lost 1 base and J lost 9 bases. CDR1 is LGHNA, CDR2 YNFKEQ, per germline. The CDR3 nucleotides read TGTGCCAGCAGCCAAGGCGGGGAGGGCTGGCAGTACTTC. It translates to CASSQGGEGWQYF.

The CDR3 DNA reads as TGTGCCAGCAGCCCAAGTTGGAGCAATCAGCCCCAGCATTTT. Encoded protein: CASSPSWSNQPQHF. V gene TRBV7-2 combines with J gene TRBJ1-5; D is uncertain. This CDR3 contains 14 residues. Germline V gene lookup returns CDR1 SGHTA and CDR2 FQGNSA. Trimming took 5 bases from V and 1 from J, leaving 9 bases between them.

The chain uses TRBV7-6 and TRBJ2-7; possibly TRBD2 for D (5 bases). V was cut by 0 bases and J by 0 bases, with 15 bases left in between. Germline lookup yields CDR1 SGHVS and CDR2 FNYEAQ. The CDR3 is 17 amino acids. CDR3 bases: TGTGCCAGCAGCTTAGCCCTCAACCAGCGGCCCTCCTACGAGCAGTACTTC. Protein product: CASSLALNQRPSYEQYF.

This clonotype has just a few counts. Here the CDR3 reads CASSYGAGGPGTDTQYF. The CDR3, as DNA: TGTGCCAGCAGTTACGGTGCGGGAGGCCCTGGCACAGATACGCAGTATTTT. This chain uses TRBV6-5 with TRBJ2-3; TRBD2 matches 8 bases. J was trimmed by 1 base and V by 2 bases; bases with no gene match: 8. Germline values: CDR1 MNHEY, CDR2 SVGAGI. The CDR3 covers 17 residues.

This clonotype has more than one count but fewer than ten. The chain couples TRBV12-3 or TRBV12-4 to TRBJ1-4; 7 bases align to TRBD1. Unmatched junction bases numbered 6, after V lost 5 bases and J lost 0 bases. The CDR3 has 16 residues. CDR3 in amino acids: CASSRDRAATNEKLFF. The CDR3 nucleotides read TGTGCCAGCAGTCGGGACAGAGCCGCAACTAATGAAAAACTGTTTTTT.

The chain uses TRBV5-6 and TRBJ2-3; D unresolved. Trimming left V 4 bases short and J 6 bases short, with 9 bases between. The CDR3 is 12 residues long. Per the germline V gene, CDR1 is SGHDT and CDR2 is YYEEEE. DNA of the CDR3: TGTGCCAGCAGCCTACCCTCCGATACGCAGTATTTT. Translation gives CASSLPSDTQYF.

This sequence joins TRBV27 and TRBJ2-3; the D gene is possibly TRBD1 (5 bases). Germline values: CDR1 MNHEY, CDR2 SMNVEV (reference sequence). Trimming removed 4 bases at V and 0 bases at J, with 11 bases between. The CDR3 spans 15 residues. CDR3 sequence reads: CASSWWGPSTDTQYF. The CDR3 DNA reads TGTGCCAGCAGTTGGTGGGGCCCCAGCACAGATACGCAGTATTTT.

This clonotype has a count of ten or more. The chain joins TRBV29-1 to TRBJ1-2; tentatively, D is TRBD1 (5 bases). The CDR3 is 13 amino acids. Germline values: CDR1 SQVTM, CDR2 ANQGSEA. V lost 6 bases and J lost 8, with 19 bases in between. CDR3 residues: CSVEAARAGGYTF. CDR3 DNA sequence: TGCAGCGTGGAGGCCGCCAGGGCTGGCGGCTACACCTTC. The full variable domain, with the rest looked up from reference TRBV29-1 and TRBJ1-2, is SAVISQKPSRDICQRGTSLTIQCQVDSQVTMMFWYRQQPGQSLTLIATANQGSEATYESGFVIDKFPISRPNLTFSTLTVSNMSPEDSSIYLCSVEAARAGGYTFGSGTRLTVV.

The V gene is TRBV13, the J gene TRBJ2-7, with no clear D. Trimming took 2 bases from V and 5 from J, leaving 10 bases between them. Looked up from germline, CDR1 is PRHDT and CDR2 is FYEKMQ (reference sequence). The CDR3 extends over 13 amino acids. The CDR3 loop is CASSLLSADEQYF. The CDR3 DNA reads TGTGCCAGCAGCTTACTGTCTGCGGACGAGCAGTACTTC.

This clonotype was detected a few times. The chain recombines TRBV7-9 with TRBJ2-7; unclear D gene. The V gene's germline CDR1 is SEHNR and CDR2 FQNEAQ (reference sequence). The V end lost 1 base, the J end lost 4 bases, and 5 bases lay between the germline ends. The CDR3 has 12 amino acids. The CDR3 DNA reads TGTGCCAGCAGCTTAGGAGTTTACGAGCAGTACTTC. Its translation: CASSLGVYEQYF.

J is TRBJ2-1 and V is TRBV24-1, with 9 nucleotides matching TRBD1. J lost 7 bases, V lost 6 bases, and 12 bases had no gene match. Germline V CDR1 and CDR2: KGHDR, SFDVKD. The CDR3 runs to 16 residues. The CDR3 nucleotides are TGTGCCACCAGTCATCTGGGACAGGGATTAGGGAATGAGCAGTTCTTC. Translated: CATSHLGQGLGNEQFF.

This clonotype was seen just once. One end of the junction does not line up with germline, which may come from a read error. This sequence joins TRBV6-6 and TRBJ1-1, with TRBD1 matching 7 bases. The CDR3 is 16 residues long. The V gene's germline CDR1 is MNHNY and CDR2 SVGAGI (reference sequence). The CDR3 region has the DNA TGTGCCAGCAGTTACTCGAGAGAGACAGGGTACACTAAAGCTTTCTTT. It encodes CASSYSRETGYTKAFF.

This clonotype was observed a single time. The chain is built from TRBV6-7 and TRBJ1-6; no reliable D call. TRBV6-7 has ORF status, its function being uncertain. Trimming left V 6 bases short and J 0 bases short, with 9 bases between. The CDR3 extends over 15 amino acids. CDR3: CASRAPSSYNSPLHF. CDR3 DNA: TGTGCCAGCAGGGCCCCGAGCTCCTATAATTCACCCCTCCACTTT.

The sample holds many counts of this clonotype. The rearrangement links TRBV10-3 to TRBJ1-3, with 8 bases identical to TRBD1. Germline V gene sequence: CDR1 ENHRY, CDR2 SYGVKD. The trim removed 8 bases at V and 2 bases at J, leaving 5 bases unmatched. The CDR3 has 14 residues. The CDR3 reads CAIHGTGTGNTIYF. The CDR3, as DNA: TGTGCCATCCACGGGACAGGCACTGGAAACACCATATATTTT.

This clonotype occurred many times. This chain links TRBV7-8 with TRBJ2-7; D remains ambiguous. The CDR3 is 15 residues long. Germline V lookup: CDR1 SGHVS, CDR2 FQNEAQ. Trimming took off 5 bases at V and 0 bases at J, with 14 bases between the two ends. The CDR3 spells CASSPLNPSSYEQYF. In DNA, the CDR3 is TGTGCCAGCAGCCCCCTCAACCCAAGCTCCTACGAGCAGTACTTC.

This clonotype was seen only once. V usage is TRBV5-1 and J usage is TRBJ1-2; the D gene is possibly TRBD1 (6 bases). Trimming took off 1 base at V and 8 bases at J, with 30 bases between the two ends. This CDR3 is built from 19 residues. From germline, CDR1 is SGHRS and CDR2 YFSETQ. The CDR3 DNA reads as TGCGCCAGCAGCTTGCTCCCACCCGTAATAGACAGGTCAGAGGGAGGCTACACCTTC. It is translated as CASSLLPPVIDRSEGGYTF.

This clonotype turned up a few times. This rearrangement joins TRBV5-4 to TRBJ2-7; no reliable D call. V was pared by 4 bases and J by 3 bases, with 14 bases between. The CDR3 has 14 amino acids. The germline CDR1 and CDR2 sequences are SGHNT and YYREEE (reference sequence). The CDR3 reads CASSVAPTGYEQYF. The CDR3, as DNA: TGTGCCAGCAGCGTCGCCCCAACGGGCTACGAGCAGTACTTC.